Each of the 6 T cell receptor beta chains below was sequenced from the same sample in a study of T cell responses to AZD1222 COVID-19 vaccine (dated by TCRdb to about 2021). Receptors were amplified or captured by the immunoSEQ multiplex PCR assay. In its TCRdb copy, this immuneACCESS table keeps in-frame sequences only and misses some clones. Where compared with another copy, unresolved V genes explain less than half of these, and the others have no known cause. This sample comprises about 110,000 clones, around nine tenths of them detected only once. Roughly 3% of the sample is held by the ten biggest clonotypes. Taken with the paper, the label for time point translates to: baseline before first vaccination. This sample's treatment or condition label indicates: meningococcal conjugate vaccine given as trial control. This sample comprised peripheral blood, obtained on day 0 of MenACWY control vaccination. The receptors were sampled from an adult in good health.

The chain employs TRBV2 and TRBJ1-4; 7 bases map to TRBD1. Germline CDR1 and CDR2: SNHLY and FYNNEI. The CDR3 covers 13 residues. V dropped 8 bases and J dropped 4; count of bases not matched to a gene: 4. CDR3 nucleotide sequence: TGTGCCAGCCTCGGGACAGATAATGAAAAACTGTTTTTT. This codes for CASLGTDNEKLFF.

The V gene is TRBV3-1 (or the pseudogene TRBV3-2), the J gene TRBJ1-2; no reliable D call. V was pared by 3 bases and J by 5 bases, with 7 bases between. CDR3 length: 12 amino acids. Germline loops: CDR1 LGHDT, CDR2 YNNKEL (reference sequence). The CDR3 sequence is CASSHGRYGYTF. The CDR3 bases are TGTGCCAGCAGCCACGGACGGTATGGCTACACCTTC.

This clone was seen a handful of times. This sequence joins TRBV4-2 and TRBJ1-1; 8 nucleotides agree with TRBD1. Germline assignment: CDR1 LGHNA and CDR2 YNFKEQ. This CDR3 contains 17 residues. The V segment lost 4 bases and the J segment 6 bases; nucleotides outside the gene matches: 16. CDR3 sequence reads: CASSPSTGEDRASEAFF. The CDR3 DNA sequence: TGTGCCAGCAGCCCTTCTACAGGGGAGGACAGGGCTTCTGAAGCTTTCTTT.

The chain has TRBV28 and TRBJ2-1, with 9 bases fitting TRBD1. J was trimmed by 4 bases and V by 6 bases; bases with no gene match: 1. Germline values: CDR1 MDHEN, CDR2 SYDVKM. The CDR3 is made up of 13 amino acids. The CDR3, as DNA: TGTGCCAGCAGGGGACAGGGATACAATGAGCAGTTCTTC. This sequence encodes CASRGQGYNEQFF. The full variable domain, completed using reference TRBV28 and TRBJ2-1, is DVKVTQSSRYLVKRTGEKVFLECVQDMDHENMFWYRQDPGLGLRLIYFSYDVKMKEKGDIPEGYSVSREKKERFSLILESASTNQTSMYLCASRGQGYNEQFFGPGTRLTVL.

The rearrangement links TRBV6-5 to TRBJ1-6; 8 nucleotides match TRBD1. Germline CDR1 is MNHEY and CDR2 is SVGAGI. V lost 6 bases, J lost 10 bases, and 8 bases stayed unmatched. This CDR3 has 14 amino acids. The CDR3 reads CASRETGAGSPLHF. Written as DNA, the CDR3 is TGTGCCAGCAGGGAGACAGGGGCCGGGTCACCCCTCCACTTT.

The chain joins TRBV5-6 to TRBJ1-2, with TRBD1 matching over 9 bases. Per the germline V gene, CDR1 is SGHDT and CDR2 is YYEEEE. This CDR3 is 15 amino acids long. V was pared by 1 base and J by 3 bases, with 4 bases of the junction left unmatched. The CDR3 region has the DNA TGTGCCAGCAGCTTGATGGGACAGGGAGACTATGGCTACACCTTC. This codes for CASSLMGQGDYGYTF. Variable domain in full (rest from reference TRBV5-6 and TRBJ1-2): DAGVTQSPTHLIKTRGQQVTLRCSPKSGHDTVSWYQQALGQGPQFIFQYYEEEERQRGNFPDRFSGHQFPNYSSELNVNALLLGDSALYLCASSLMGQGDYGYTFGSGTRLTVV.